Following are 3 T cell receptor beta chains from one sample sequenced in a study of T cell responses to AZD1222 COVID-19 vaccine. Clones were read by immunoSEQ multiplex PCR, and TCRdb kept only the in-frame ones, dropping some. The sample holds 150,000 to 200,000 clones; 90% to 95% are singletons and the top ten take approximately 0.97%. The sample consisted of peripheral blood, taken on day 0 of AZD1222 vaccination. All receptors derive from an adult in good health.

V is TRBV11-3 and J is TRBJ1-1; TRBD1 agrees at 9 bases. The CDR3 loop spans 15 amino acids. Germline-derived CDR1 and CDR2 are SGHNT and YENEEA. V shed 5 bases and J 4 bases; nucleotides not matched to a gene: 8. In DNA form, the CDR3 reads TGTGCCAGCAGCGCCGGGACAGGGCGGAGCACTGAAGCTTTCTTT. It encodes CASSAGTGRSTEAFF.

This clone was seen only once. The V and J genes are TRBV5-6 and TRBJ2-7, with D unclear. Trimming took off 4 bases at V and 3 bases at J, with 14 bases between the two ends. Germline CDR1 and CDR2: SGHDT and YYEEEE. The CDR3 covers 14 residues. CDR3 amino acids: CASSPGSFYYEQYF. The DNA for the CDR3 is TGTGCCAGCAGCCCTGGATCCTTCTACTACGAGCAGTACTTC. Looking up the rest from reference TRBV5-6 and TRBJ2-7 gives the full variable domain: DAGVTQSPTHLIKTRGQQVTLRCSPKSGHDTVSWYQQALGQGPQFIFQYYEEEERQRGNFPDRFSGHQFPNYSSELNVNALLLGDSALYLCASSPGSFYYEQYFGPGTRLTVT.

The rearrangement joins TRBV28 to TRBJ1-2; D remains ambiguous. Germline CDR1 and CDR2: MDHEN and SYDVKM. The CDR3 has 12 residues. Trimming cost V 1 base and J 4 bases, with 4 bases left between them. As DNA, the CDR3 is TGTGCCAGCAGTTTATCGGCCTATGGCTACACCTTC. Translating gives CASSLSAYGYTF.